Presented here are 25 T cell receptor beta chains from one specimen sequenced in a study of glioma-infiltrating T cells. The iRepertoire nested amplicon-rescue multiplex PCR amplified TCR alpha and beta CDR3s from RNA. MiXCR was run by TCRdb on the multiplex PCR reads, yielding one entry per CDR3 protein. The sample has more than 100,000 distinct CDR3 sequences, around 28% seen once; the top ten hold about 40%. Sequencing was performed on glioma tissue, nonneoplastic brain tissue, or PBMCs (not recorded which). Receptor source: a human donor with low-grade glioma or glioblastoma, undergoing nonglioma brain surgery, or in good health (not recorded which).

Many counts were recorded for this clonotype. V usage is TRBV7-2 and J usage is TRBJ1-1, with 8 bases identical to TRBD1. Germline-derived CDR1 and CDR2 are SGHTA and FQGNSA. The V gene end was trimmed by 3 bases and the J gene end by 6 bases; junction bases not matched to a gene: 3. This CDR3 has 13 residues. CDR3 amino acids: CASSFQGASEAFF. The CDR3, as DNA: TGTGCCAGCAGCTTCCAGGGGGCTTCTGAAGCTTTCTTT.

This clonotype was detected ten times or more. J is TRBJ2-7 and V is TRBV20-1; 8 bases agree with TRBD1. The V gene's germline CDR1 is DFQATT and CDR2 SNEGSKA (reference sequence). J gave up 6 bases and V 0 bases, and 7 bases lay outside the gene matches. The length of the CDR3 is 14 residues. CDR3 DNA: TGCAGTGCTAGAGATATGGACAGGGTTAGCGAGCAGTACTTC. It specifies CSARDMDRVSEQYF.

This chain connects TRBV10-3 to TRBJ2-7; TRBD1 matches at 7 bases. With V trimmed by 6 bases and J by 6 bases, 5 bases remained unmatched. The CDR3 consists of 12 residues. Looked up from germline, CDR1 is ENHRY and CDR2 is SYGVKD. The CDR3 region has the DNA TGTGCCATCAGGGAACAGGGGAGCGAGCAGTACTTC. Encoded protein: CAIREQGSEQYF.

This clonotype showed up many times. The J gene is TRBJ2-1, the V gene TRBV7-9; 13 bases align to TRBD2. The length of the CDR3 is 15 residues. Germline V gene sequence: CDR1 SEHNR, CDR2 FQNEAQ (reference sequence). V was pared by 5 bases and J by 6 bases, with 4 bases of the junction left unmatched. CDR3 bases: TGTGCCAGCAGCCGAACTAGCGGGGGGGTCAATGAGCAGTTCTTC. Translation gives CASSRTSGGVNEQFF.

The chain has TRBV27 and TRBJ2-3; D gene uncertain. The germline V gene has CDR1 MNHEY and CDR2 SMNVEV (reference sequence). V lost 6 bases, J lost 0 bases, and 10 bases lay in between. The CDR3 consists of 14 residues. The CDR3 nucleotides are TGTGCCAGCAGCTTAGAGTATAGCACAGATACGCAGTATTTT. Translation gives CASSLEYSTDTQYF.

Note on this clonotype: This may be a read error: a much more frequent sequence differs by one nucleotide. This chain links TRBV3-1 with TRBJ2-5; unclear D gene. Germline CDR1 and CDR2: LGHDT and YNNKEL (reference sequence). The ends were cut back, 0 bases at V and 8 bases at J, with 10 bases in the middle. This CDR3 contains 13 residues. CDR3 sequence: CASSQDETDTQYF. In DNA, the CDR3 is TGTGCCAGCAGCCAAGATGAAACGGATACCCAGTACTTC.

This clonotype came up many times. This chain connects TRBV28 to TRBJ1-5, with D hard to call. With 7 bases removed from V and 0 bases from J, the gap between germline ends came to 4 bases. The germline V gene encodes CDR1 MDHEN and CDR2 SYDVKM. The CDR3 contains 12 residues. In DNA, the CDR3 is TGTGCCAGCACCCGTAGCAATCAGCCCCAGCATTTT. It is translated as CASTRSNQPQHF.

V is TRBV7-3 and J is TRBJ2-6, with a tentative D call TRBD2 (6 bases). CDR1 is SGHTA and CDR2 is FQGTGA in the germline V gene. The CDR3 extends over 20 amino acids. V was pared by 1 base and J by 4 bases, with 23 bases between. CDR3 residues: CASSLRGGVADTWGANVLTF. In DNA form, the CDR3 reads TGTGCCAGCAGCTTAAGGGGAGGAGTGGCAGACACCTGGGGGGCCAACGTCCTGACTTTC.

This clonotype was picked up many times. The chain has TRBV24-1 and TRBJ2-1; 9 bases align to TRBD1. There are 15 residues in the CDR3. Germline CDR1 KGHDR, CDR2 SFDVKD. With V trimmed by 3 bases and J by 7 bases, 6 bases remained unmatched. CDR3 residues: CATSDPGQGSNEQFF. CDR3 nucleotide sequence: TGTGCCACCAGTGATCCGGGACAGGGTAGTAATGAGCAGTTCTTC.

This clonotype came up a few times. J is TRBJ2-2 and V is TRBV7-2, with 7 bases matching TRBD1. V gave up 3 bases and J gave up 5 bases; unmatched junction bases: 0. The CDR3 runs to 13 residues. Germline CDR1 reads SGHTA; CDR2 reads FQGNSA. CDR3 sequence (DNA): TGTGCCAGCAGCTTGACAGGGACCGGGGAGCTGTTTTTT. Amino acids: CASSLTGTGELFF.

This clonotype occurred many times. The rearrangement uses TRBV25-1 and TRBJ2-7; tentative D call: TRBD2 (5 bases). Germline V gene lookup returns CDR1 MGHDK and CDR2 SYGVNS. The CDR3 spans 13 residues. V gave up 10 bases and J gave up 2 bases, with 15 bases separating them. In DNA form, the CDR3 reads TGTGCCACCGAGGGCCCTTTCACCTACGAGCAGTACTTC. Translated, it gives CATEGPFTYEQYF.

On this clonotype itself: One junction end disagrees with the germline gene, perhaps due to a read error. The chain is built from TRBV18 and TRBJ2-1; D gene unclear. Germline V lookup: CDR1 KGHSH, CDR2 LQKENI. This CDR3 comprises 14 residues. CDR3 protein: CASSPNSLLNGQFF. CDR3 sequence (DNA): TGTGCCAGCTCACCAAACAGTCTCCTGAATGGGCAGTTCTTC.

The sample holds many counts of this clonotype. The chain combines TRBV6-1 with TRBJ1-5; D gene ambiguous. The CDR3 consists of 12 residues. Germline V gene data show CDR1 as MNHNS and CDR2 as SASEGT. Between the trimmed V and J ends, which lost 8 bases and 0 bases, there was a span of 5 bases. CDR3 sequence reads: CASGISNQPQHF. DNA of the CDR3: TGTGCCAGCGGCATTAGCAATCAGCCCCAGCATTTT.

The sample holds many counts of this clonotype. The rearrangement joins TRBV6-2 or TRBV6-3 to TRBJ2-1, with D maybe TRBD2 (5 bases). V lost 0 bases to trimming and J lost 4 bases, with 7 bases between them. Per germline, CDR1 MNHEY and CDR2 SVGEGT. The CDR3 loop spans 14 amino acids. CDR3 bases: TGTGCCAGCAGTTACTCGAGGGAGTACAATGAGCAGTTCTTC. Its protein product is CASSYSREYNEQFF.

Turning to this clonotype: At one boundary the junction diverges from the germline segment, which might be a read error. The V gene is TRBV27, the J gene TRBJ2-5, with D hard to call. The CDR3 runs to 13 residues. CDR1 and CDR2 from the germline V gene are MNHEY and SMNVEV (reference sequence). The CDR3 sequence is CGSSPQARETQYF. CDR3 coding DNA: TGTGGCAGCAGCCCCCAGGCGAGAGAGACCCAGTACTTC.

This clonotype was seen a handful of times. V usage is TRBV2 and J usage is TRBJ2-2, with TRBD2 matching 9 bases. Trimming took 4 bases from V and 4 from J; bases not matched to a gene: 7. The CDR3 totals 16 residues. Germline CDR1 is SNHLY and CDR2 is FYNNEI. The CDR3 coding sequence is TGTGCCAGCAGTGTTTCACTAGCGGGCGGCACCGGGGAGCTGTTTTTT. This gives the protein CASSVSLAGGTGELFF. Full variable domain (rest looked up from reference TRBV2 and TRBJ2-2): EPEVTQTPSHQVTQMGQEVILRCVPISNHLYFYWYRQILGQKVEFLVSFYNNEISEKSEIFDDQFSVERPDGSNFTLKIRSTKLEDSAMYFCASSVSLAGGTGELFFGEGSRLTVL.

For this clonotype: Compared with germline, one end of the junction differs, possibly owing to a read error. The rearrangement links TRBV20-1 to TRBJ2-1; D may be TRBD1 or TRBD2 (5 bases each). The length of the CDR3 is 13 residues. Germline CDR1 reads DFQATT; CDR2 reads SNEGSKA (reference sequence). CDR3 region: CSATGTGVNVQFF. For the CDR3, the DNA is TGCAGTGCAACCGGGACGGGCGTCAATGTGCAGTTCTTC.

V and J are TRBV2 and TRBJ2-1, with 9 bases aligning to TRBD1. This CDR3 is 15 amino acids long. Germline trimming cut 8 bases from V and 6 bases from J; bases unmatched to any gene: 11. Germline CDR1 and CDR2: SNHLY and FYNNEI. In DNA, the CDR3 is TGTGCCAGCGGCCGCCCTGAGACAGGGGGCAATGAGCAGTTCTTC. Its protein product is CASGRPETGGNEQFF.

Only a few counts were recorded for this clonotype. V is TRBV12-3 or TRBV12-4 and J is TRBJ2-1; 13 bases agree with TRBD2. With V trimmed by 3 bases and J by 6 bases, 2 bases remained unmatched. This CDR3 has 15 residues. CDR3 loop: CASSLTSGGINEQFF. The CDR3, as DNA: TGTGCCAGCAGTTTGACTAGCGGGGGGATCAATGAGCAGTTCTTC.

The sample holds many counts of this clonotype. The rearrangement links TRBV20-1 to TRBJ2-1, with a tentative D call TRBD2 (6 bases). Trimming cost V 0 bases and J 8 bases, with 14 bases left between them. Germline V lookup: CDR1 DFQATT, CDR2 SNEGSKA (reference sequence). This CDR3 has 14 residues. CDR3 sequence (DNA): TGCAGTGCTAGAGATCCCGGGAGTGGCGATGAGCAGTTCTTC. Translated: CSARDPGSGDEQFF.

This clonotype showed up many times. The J gene is TRBJ1-1, the V gene TRBV6-1, with 10 bases that match TRBD1. The CDR3 consists of 13 residues. V was clipped by 6 bases and J by 6 bases; unmatched bases: 4. CDR1 is MNHNS and CDR2 is SASEGT in the germline V gene. This CDR3 is CASRPGTGAEAFF. The DNA for the CDR3 is TGTGCCAGCAGGCCGGGGACAGGGGCTGAAGCTTTCTTT.

This clonotype was counted many times. V and J are TRBV6-1 and TRBJ2-3; D not certain. V gave up 7 bases and J gave up 1 base, with 15 bases separating them. This CDR3 has 15 amino acids. Looked up from germline, CDR1 is MNHNS and CDR2 is SASEGT. CDR3 coding DNA: TGTGCCAGCATCAGATCACAGCCAGGCACAGATACGCAGTATTTT. Amino acids: CASIRSQPGTDTQYF.

The chain carries TRBV14 and TRBJ2-3, with 11 bases matching TRBD2. The germline V gene has CDR1 SGHDN and CDR2 FVKESK. This CDR3 is 17 amino acids long. J gave up 4 bases and V 0 bases, and 6 bases lay outside the gene matches. CDR3 in DNA: TGTGCCAGCAGCCAAGAACGACTAGCGGGGTCCTCAGATACGCAGTATTTT. It is translated as CASSQERLAGSSDTQYF.

This clonotype occurred many times. The gene calls are TRBV6-1 and TRBJ2-3, with D possibly being TRBD1 (5 bases). This CDR3 comprises 16 residues. Trimming removed 5 bases at V and 4 bases at J, with 19 bases between. Germline V lookup: CDR1 MNHNS, CDR2 SASEGT. The DNA for the CDR3 is TGTGCCAGCAGTTCCTCCCCTAGTCTGGGGCCAGATACGCAGTATTTT. Translated, it gives CASSSSPSLGPDTQYF.

This clonotype came up many times. The chain is built from TRBV18 and TRBJ2-3, with a weak D call TRBD2 (5 bases). The ends were cut back, 0 bases at V and 8 bases at J, with 15 bases in the middle. This CDR3 comprises 15 residues. Germline V gene data show CDR1 as KGHSH and CDR2 as LQKENI. CDR3 in amino acids: CASSPPGVYLGTQYF. The CDR3 coding sequence is TGTGCCAGCTCACCACCGGGAGTTTATTTGGGTACGCAGTATTTT. Supplemented by reference TRBV18 and TRBJ2-3, the full variable domain reads NAGVMQNPRHLVRRRGQEARLRCSPMKGHSHVYWYRQLPEEGLKFMVYLQKENIIDESGMPKERFSAEFPKEGPSILRIQQVVRGDSAAYFCASSPPGVYLGTQYFGPGTRLTVL.